This T cell receptor beta chain emerged from a study of long-term antiretroviral therapy in people with HIV. Study-level background: The oldest specimens predate the 2015 immediate-ART recommendation by about a decade.

Version v3.0 of the immunoSEQ assay ran at survey level. Generated by immunoSEQ multiplex PCR, the TCRdb table keeps only in-frame clones and is missing some. This table has tens of thousands of clones, just over 85% appearing once. The sample here was unsorted PBMCs, taken more than 4.3 years after starting antiretroviral therapy. The sequence derives from a man aged 25 to 40 with HIV.

CDR3 region: CSAREVVVQYF. CDR3 coding DNA: TGCAGTGCTAGAGAGGTCGTGGTTCAGTACTTC. The rearrangement uses TRBV20-1 and TRBJ2-7; D gene ambiguous. Per the germline V gene, CDR1 is DFQATT and CDR2 is SNEGSKA (reference sequence). V was clipped by 0 bases and J by 10 bases, with 10 bases between them. This CDR3 contains 11 residues.